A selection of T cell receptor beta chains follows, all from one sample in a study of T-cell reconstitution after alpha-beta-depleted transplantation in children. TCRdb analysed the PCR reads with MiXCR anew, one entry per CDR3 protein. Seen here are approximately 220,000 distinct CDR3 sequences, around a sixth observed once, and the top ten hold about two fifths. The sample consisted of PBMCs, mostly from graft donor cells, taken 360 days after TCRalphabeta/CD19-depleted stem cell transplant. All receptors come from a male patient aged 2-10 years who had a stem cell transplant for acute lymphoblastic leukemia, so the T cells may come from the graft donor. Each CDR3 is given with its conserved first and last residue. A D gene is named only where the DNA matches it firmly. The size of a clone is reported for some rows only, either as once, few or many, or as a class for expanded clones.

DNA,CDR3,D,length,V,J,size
TGTGCCAGCAGTTATGCCCAGAAAGGGGGCTACACCTTC,CASSYAQKGGYTF,.,13,TRBV6-6,TRBJ1-2,.
TGCAGTGCTGCGGGGGGGCGAGATACGCAGTATTTT,CSAAGGRDTQYF,TRBD2,12,TRBV20-1,TRBJ2-3,many
TGCAGTGCTTACAGGGAGGGCGGCTACACCTTC,CSAYREGGYTF,.,11,TRBV20-1,TRBJ1-2,few
TGCAGCGTTAGTCCCGGAAGATACAATGAGCAGTTCTTC,CSVSPGRYNEQFF,.,13,TRBV29-1,TRBJ2-1,many
TGTGCCAGCAGTGATGGTAGTCCCTATAATTCACCCCTCCACTTT,CASSDGSPYNSPLHF,.,15,TRBV6-1,TRBJ1-6,few
TGCAGCGTTGAATTGGGGGCGCCCGAAGCTTTCTTT,CSVELGAPEAFF,.,12,TRBV29-1,TRBJ1-1,.
TGCAGTGCTAGAGTCCAGGGTTTAGGGTCTGGGGCCAACGTCCTGACTTTC,CSARVQGLGSGANVLTF,.,17,TRBV20-1,TRBJ2-6,.
TGTGCCAGCAGTTTCGCAACAGGGGGCGACGAGCAGTTCTTC,CASSFATGGDEQFF,TRBD1,14,TRBV28,TRBJ2-1,.
TGTGCCAGCAGTGAACAGGGGCGGGGGGTAAACATTCAGTACTTC,CASSEQGRGVNIQYF,TRBD2,15,TRBV6-1,TRBJ2-4,few
TGTGCCAGCAGCTTAGGTTCTGGGGTAAGCGGCCACGAGCAGTACTTC,CASSLGSGVSGHEQYF,.,16,TRBV7-2,TRBJ2-7,.
TGTGCCTGGACCGACCCGACAGGATTGAACACTGAAGCTTTCTTT,CAWTDPTGLNTEAFF,.,15,TRBV30,TRBJ1-1,few
TGTGCCATCAGTGAGACGACTAGCGGGAGCAGCCCAGATACGCAGTATTTT,CAISETTSGSSPDTQYF,TRBD2,17,TRBV10-3,TRBJ2-3,once
TGCAGCGTTGAAGGGCCAGGGGGGACCCAGTACTTC,CSVEGPGGTQYF,TRBD1,12,TRBV29-1,TRBJ2-5,few
TGTGCCAGCAGCCAATTAAGGGGGGGGAGGCCCCAGCATTTT,CASSQLRGGRPQHF,.,14,TRBV4-2,TRBJ1-5,.
TGTGCCTGGGGGACAGGGAGCTCCTACAATGAGCAGTTCTTC,CAWGTGSSYNEQFF,TRBD1,14,TRBV30,TRBJ2-1,.
TGTGCCAGCAGCCAAGACCACCTGACAGGGGACATTACTGATACGCAGTATTTT,CASSQDHLTGDITDTQYF,TRBD1,18,TRBV3-1,TRBJ2-3,.
TGCAGCGTTAAGAGACAGGGTGAGAATGAAGCTTTCTTT,CSVKRQGENEAFF,TRBD1,13,TRBV29-1,TRBJ1-1,few
TGTGCCACCAGCAGAGTCTCGGATTCCAAAAACATTCAGTACTTC,CATSRVSDSKNIQYF,.,15,TRBV15,TRBJ2-4,few
TGTGCCACCCGACAGGTCAACACTGAAGCTTTCTTT,CATRQVNTEAFF,.,12,TRBV10-3,TRBJ1-1,.
TGCGCCAGCAGCCCTGGACTAGCGGGGGCCGCGAACACCGGGGAGCTGTTTTTT,CASSPGLAGAANTGELFF,TRBD2,18,TRBV5-1,TRBJ2-2,.
TGCGCCAGCAGCTTGGCCCCCGGGACTAGTCGGGCCGGTACCGGGGAGCTGTTTTTT,CASSLAPGTSRAGTGELFF,TRBD2,19,TRBV5-1,TRBJ2-2,few
TGTGCCAGCAGGAGACAGCCAACTAATGAAAAACTGTTTTTT,CASRRQPTNEKLFF,.,14,TRBV6-5,TRBJ1-4,.
TGTGCCAGTAGTATAATGGGAAGGGGAGGTCAGCCCCAGCATTTT,CASSIMGRGGQPQHF,.,15,TRBV19,TRBJ1-5,.
TGTGCCACCGGTGGACTGGAATACAATGAGCAGTTCTTC,CATGGLEYNEQFF,.,13,TRBV24-1,TRBJ2-1,few
TGTGCCAGCAGTTCCTGGGGCAACGAGCAGTACTTC,CASSSWGNEQYF,.,12,TRBV6-6,TRBJ2-7,.
TGTGCCATCAGTGAGGAGGGGGCAAGCTCCTACGAGCAGTACTTC,CAISEEGASSYEQYF,TRBD1,15,TRBV10-3,TRBJ2-7,few
TGCAGCGTTGAGGGATGGTGGGGGCAGTACTTC,CSVEGWWGQYF,.,11,TRBV29-1,TRBJ2-7,few
TGTGCCATCAGTCGACCCCGGGAAGGTAGAAACACCATATATTTT,CAISRPREGRNTIYF,.,15,TRBV10-3,TRBJ1-3,.
TGTGCCAGCAGGAATGTCGGGGGGGCTTGGACTGAAGCTTTCTTT,CASRNVGGAWTEAFF,.,15,TRBV2,TRBJ1-1,.
TGTGCCAGCAGAACGACTGGGGCCAACGTCCTGACTTTC,CASRTTGANVLTF,.,13,TRBV12-3/TRBV12-4,TRBJ2-6,.
TGTGCCAGCATCGCACTTACTGACTCAAACACTGAAGCTTTCTTT,CASIALTDSNTEAFF,.,15,TRBV5-4,TRBJ1-1,few
TGTGCCAGCTCCCACCAGTTAGGCGGGAAAGAGACCCAGTACTTC,CASSHQLGGKETQYF,.,15,TRBV18,TRBJ2-5,.
TGCAGCGTATGTCCTGGGACTAGCGTTTCCGGGGAGCTGTTTTTT,CSVCPGTSVSGELFF,TRBD2,15,TRBV29-1,TRBJ2-2,.
TGCAGCGTTGAACGGGAAGGGGGCGCGGGTGATACGCAGTATTTT,CSVEREGGAGDTQYF,TRBD1,15,TRBV29-1,TRBJ2-3,few
TGTGCCAGCAGACTTGGACTTAGTGCAGATACGCAGTATTTT,CASRLGLSADTQYF,.,14,TRBV6-1,TRBJ2-3,many
TGCGCCAGCAGCCACCCGGGACAGAACACAGATACGCAGTATTTT,CASSHPGQNTDTQYF,TRBD1,15,TRBV5-1,TRBJ2-3,.
TGTGCCAGCAGTTTATGGATGCAGGAAAACAATGAGCAGTTCTTC,CASSLWMQENNEQFF,.,15,TRBV12-3/TRBV12-4,TRBJ2-1,.
TGCAGTGCTAGAGAGACAGGGCAAAGGGAGACCCAGTACTTC,CSARETGQRETQYF,TRBD1,14,TRBV20-1,TRBJ2-5,.
TGCAGCGGCACTAGCGGGGGTAGCACAGATACGCAGTATTTT,CSGTSGGSTDTQYF,TRBD2,14,TRBV29-1,TRBJ2-3,.